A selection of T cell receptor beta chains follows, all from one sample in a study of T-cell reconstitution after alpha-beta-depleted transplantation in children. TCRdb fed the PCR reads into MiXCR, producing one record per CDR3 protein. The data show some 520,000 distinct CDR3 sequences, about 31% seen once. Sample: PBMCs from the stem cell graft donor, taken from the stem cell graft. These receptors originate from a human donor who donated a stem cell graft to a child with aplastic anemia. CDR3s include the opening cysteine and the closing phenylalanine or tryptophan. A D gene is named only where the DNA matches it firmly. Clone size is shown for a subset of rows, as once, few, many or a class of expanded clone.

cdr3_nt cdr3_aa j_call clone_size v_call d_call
TGTGCCAGCAGCTTAAGCGGGCCGGCCTACAATGAGCAGTTCTTC CASSLSGPAYNEQFF TRBJ2-1 . TRBV7-3 .
TGTGCCAGCAGCTTAACAACAGGGGATCTTGGTGGCTACACCTTC CASSLTTGDLGGYTF TRBJ1-2 . TRBV7-2 TRBD1
TGTGCCAGCAGCAAAGACGGACACAGAACTGAAGCTTTCTTT CASSKDGHRTEAFF TRBJ1-1 . TRBV21-1 .
TGTGCCAGCAGTTTGGGGGTCTACTATGGCTACACCTTC CASSLGVYYGYTF TRBJ1-2 few TRBV27 .
TGTGCCAGCAGTTTAGTCGCGACGAACACCGGGGAGCTGTTTTTT CASSLVATNTGELFF TRBJ2-2 few TRBV28 .
TGTGCCAGCAGTCACCGGGTAAACAATGAGCAGTTCTTC CASSHRVNNEQFF TRBJ2-1 . TRBV3-1 .
TGCAGTGCTAGAGATACCCCTACGCGGGCTAGCACAGATACGCAGTATTTT CSARDTPTRASTDTQYF TRBJ2-3 . TRBV20-1 .
TGTGCCTGGAGTGTACAGGGGGCTGGGGAAGAGACCCAGTACTTC CAWSVQGAGEETQYF TRBJ2-5 few TRBV30 TRBD1
TGCAGAGGTATCGCAGGGACAGCATATGGCTACACCTTC CRGIAGTAYGYTF TRBJ1-2 . TRBV20-1 TRBD1
TGCAGCGTTGTCGGTTCGGCTCGCGGGGGCTACACCTTC CSVVGSARGGYTF TRBJ1-2 . TRBV29-1 .
TGTGCCAGCAGTTACTCATGGGGGGCCACCAGCTCCTACAATGAGCAGTTCTTC CASSYSWGATSSYNEQFF TRBJ2-1 many TRBV6-5 .
TGTACCAGCAGCTTCACCAGGGCGAACACTGAAGCTTTCTTT CTSSFTRANTEAFF TRBJ1-1 . TRBV11-2 .
TGCGCCAGCAGCTTGCGAGCGGGACAGATTTCTCCTAGCTCCTACGAGCAGTACTTC CASSLRAGQISPSSYEQYF TRBJ2-7 few TRBV5-1 .
TGTGCCAGCAGCTATCGAGGCGGCACAGATACGCAGTATTTT CASSYRGGTDTQYF TRBJ2-3 few TRBV5-6 .
TGCAGTGCTAGAGATCCCCCTATAACCACAGATACGCAGTATTTT CSARDPPITTDTQYF TRBJ2-3 few TRBV20-1 .
TGCAGTGCTCGGGACCAAGGACCCTACAATGAGCAGTTCTTC CSARDQGPYNEQFF TRBJ2-1 few TRBV20-1 .
TGTGCCAGCAGCCGTAGCGGGACGACCTACAATGAGCAGTTCTTC CASSRSGTTYNEQFF TRBJ2-1 few TRBV4-2 TRBD2
TGCAGTGCTAGGGTCTATAGCGGGAGCTCCTACAATGAGCAGTTCTTC CSARVYSGSSYNEQFF TRBJ2-1 . TRBV20-1 TRBD2
TGTGCCAGCAGCTTAGCTTTAGCCTCCGCTGGGAATCAGCCCCAGCATTTT CASSLALASAGNQPQHF TRBJ1-5 . TRBV7-9 .
TGCAGTGCTAGTATGCAGGGGGAATCTGGGGCCAACGTCCTGACTTTC CSASMQGESGANVLTF TRBJ2-6 . TRBV20-1 TRBD1
TGTGCCAGCAGCCACCGGGACAGGCAGTTCTTC CASSHRDRQFF TRBJ2-1 . TRBV7-6 TRBD1
TGTGCTAGTGGTTTCAGGACAGGGACCAGCTCTGGAAACACCATATATTTT CASGFRTGTSSGNTIYF TRBJ1-3 . TRBV12-5 TRBD1
TGTGCAGCCGGGACAGGGGTCGGCACTGAAGCTTTCTTT CAAGTGVGTEAFF TRBJ1-1 . TRBV19 TRBD1
TGTGCCAGCAGCTTAGCGGCTAGCGGGAGGATAGTCCAAGAGACCCAGTACTTC CASSLAASGRIVQETQYF TRBJ2-5 . TRBV7-6 TRBD2
TGTGCCAGCAGACCATTAGAGAGGGGAGCGGAGACCCAGTACTTC CASRPLERGAETQYF TRBJ2-5 once TRBV6-2/TRBV6-3 .
TGCAGCGTTAGGGGAGTGGGTGAAAAACTGTTTTTT CSVRGVGEKLFF TRBJ1-4 . TRBV29-1 .
TGTGCCAGCAGTCCCTCACAGGGCGACACTGAAGCTTTCTTT CASSPSQGDTEAFF TRBJ1-1 many TRBV27 .
TGTGCCAGCAGTGCCGGACTAGTCTATGAGCAGTTCTTC CASSAGLVYEQFF TRBJ2-1 . TRBV27 TRBD2
TGTGCCAGCTCACCAATAGCAGCAGGGTACAAGCAGCCCCAGCATTTT CASSPIAAGYKQPQHF TRBJ1-5 few TRBV18 .
TGTGCCACCAGTCAACTAGTAGAACTTTGGGATACGCAGTATTTT CATSQLVELWDTQYF TRBJ2-3 . TRBV15 .
TGTGCCAGCAGTTTAGTGGGGGCGTGGAACACTGAAGCTTTCTTT CASSLVGAWNTEAFF TRBJ1-1 few TRBV12-3/TRBV12-4 .
TGCGCCAGCACTCGACCGGATGGGGCCTACAATGAGCAGTTCTTC CASTRPDGAYNEQFF TRBJ2-1 few TRBV5-1 .
TGTGCCAGTAGTGTGACTAGCGGGAGCTACCTCGGCGAGCAGTACTTC CASSVTSGSYLGEQYF TRBJ2-7 once TRBV19 TRBD2
TGCGCCAGCAGCTTGGCGCTTCGCTCGGCTTACAATGAGCAGTTCTTC CASSLALRSAYNEQFF TRBJ2-1 . TRBV5-1 .
TGTGCCAGCAGTTTCGACAGCTATAGCAATCAGCCCCAGCATTTT CASSFDSYSNQPQHF TRBJ1-5 . TRBV12-3/TRBV12-4 .
TGTGCCAGCAGCACAACAGGGGGCGTTGGGGAAAAACTGTTTTTT CASSTTGGVGEKLFF TRBJ1-4 few TRBV11-2 TRBD1
TGTGCCAGCAGGACCGGACCAGGGGGAACCGGGGAGCTGTTTTTT CASRTGPGGTGELFF TRBJ2-2 few TRBV6-1 TRBD1
TGTGCCAGCAGGGTGGACAGGCTCTACAATGAGCAGTTCTTC CASRVDRLYNEQFF TRBJ2-1 few TRBV2 TRBD1
TGTGCCAGCAGCCATACGCCATCAGAGCGGGGCGCCTACAATGAGCAGTTCTTC CASSHTPSERGAYNEQFF TRBJ2-1 . TRBV6-2/TRBV6-3 TRBD2
TGTGCCAGCAGCATAGGGACTAGCCCTATTCAAGAGACCCAGTACTTC CASSIGTSPIQETQYF TRBJ2-5 . TRBV7-6 TRBD2
TGCAGCGTTGACCCGGGGCGGCCTAGCGGCTACAATGAGCAGTTCTTC CSVDPGRPSGYNEQFF TRBJ2-1 . TRBV29-1 TRBD2
TGCAGCGTTTGGGGGGAACAGGAGGGAGTTGGCTACACCTTC CSVWGEQEGVGYTF TRBJ1-2 . TRBV20-1 .
TGCAGTGTTCCGCAAGGGGGCTATAGCAATCAGCCCCAGCATTTT CSVPQGGYSNQPQHF TRBJ1-5 . TRBV20-1 TRBD1
TGTGCCAGTAGTATGGGGACCGGGACTAGCGACTACGAGCAGTACTTC CASSMGTGTSDYEQYF TRBJ2-7 . TRBV19 TRBD2
TGTGCCAGCAGTTTTGGGAGAAGCTACAATGAGCAGTTCTTC CASSFGRSYNEQFF TRBJ2-1 many TRBV12-3/TRBV12-4 .
TGTGCCAGTAGTCCCCCACCAGGCCGGGCGGAGACCCAGTACTTC CASSPPPGRAETQYF TRBJ2-5 . TRBV19 .
TGTGCCAGCAGTTCTCCCGGGGGTGGCCAGCCCCAGCATTTT CASSSPGGGQPQHF TRBJ1-5 . TRBV6-5 .
TGTGCCAGCAGTTTAGGAAACGCCGCCAAAAACATTCAGTACTTC CASSLGNAAKNIQYF TRBJ2-4 . TRBV12-3/TRBV12-4 .
TGTGCCAGCACTCGGGCCAGCGATAACTATGGCTACACCTTC CASTRASDNYGYTF TRBJ1-2 few TRBV28 .